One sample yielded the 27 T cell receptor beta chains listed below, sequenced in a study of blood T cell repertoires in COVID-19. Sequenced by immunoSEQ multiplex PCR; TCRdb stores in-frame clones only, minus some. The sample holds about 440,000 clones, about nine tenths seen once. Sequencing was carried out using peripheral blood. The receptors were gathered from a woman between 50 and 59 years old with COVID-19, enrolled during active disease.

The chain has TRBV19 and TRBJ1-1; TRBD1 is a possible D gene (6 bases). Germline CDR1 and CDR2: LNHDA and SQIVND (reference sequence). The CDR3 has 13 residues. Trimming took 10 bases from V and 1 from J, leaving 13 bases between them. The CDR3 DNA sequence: TGTGCCACCCTCGGACAGTGGAACACTGAAGCTTTCTTT. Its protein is CATLGQWNTEAFF. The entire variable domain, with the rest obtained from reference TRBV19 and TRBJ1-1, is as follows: DGGITQSPKYLFRKEGQNVTLSCEQNLNHDAMYWYRQDPGQGLRLIYYSQIVNDFQKGDIAEGYSVSREKKESFPLTVTSAQKNPTAFYLCATLGQWNTEAFFGQGTRLTVV.

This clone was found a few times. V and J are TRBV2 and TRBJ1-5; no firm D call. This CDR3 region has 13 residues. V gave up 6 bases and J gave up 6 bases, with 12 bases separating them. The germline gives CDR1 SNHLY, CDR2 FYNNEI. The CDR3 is CASSPRGAQPQHF. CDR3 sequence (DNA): TGTGCCAGCAGCCCTCGGGGTGCTCAGCCCCAGCATTTT.

CDR3 DNA: TGTGCCAGTATCGAGGCAGGGATTCGGGATGGCTACACCTTC. Translation gives CASIEAGIRDGYTF. The chain links TRBV19 to TRBJ1-2; possibly TRBD1 for D (5 bases). This CDR3 is 14 amino acids long. Germline V CDR1 and CDR2: LNHDA, SQIVND (reference sequence). Deletions cut 7 bases from V and 6 bases from J, with 18 bases between.

CDR3 nucleotides: TGCGCCAGCAGCCTTTGGCACGACAGGGGGCAGGGGGAGCAGTACTTC. Translation gives CASSLWHDRGQGEQYF. The V gene is TRBV5-1, the J gene TRBJ2-7, with 10 bases fitting TRBD1. V dropped 4 bases and J dropped 7; count of bases not matched to a gene: 14. Germline CDR1 reads SGHRS; CDR2 reads YFSETQ. There are 16 residues in the CDR3.

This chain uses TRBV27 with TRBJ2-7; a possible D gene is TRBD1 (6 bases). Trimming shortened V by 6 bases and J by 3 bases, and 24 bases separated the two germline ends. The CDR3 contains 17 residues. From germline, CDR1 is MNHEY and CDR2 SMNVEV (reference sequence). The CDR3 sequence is CASSSSLNRAYDYEQYF. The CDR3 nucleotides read TGTGCCAGCAGCTCATCCTTGAACAGGGCCTATGACTACGAGCAGTACTTC.

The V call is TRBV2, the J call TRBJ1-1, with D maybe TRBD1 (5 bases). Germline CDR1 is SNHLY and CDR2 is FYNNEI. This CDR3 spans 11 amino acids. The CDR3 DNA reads TGTTCCCAGGGAGCGGGCACTGAAGCTTTCTTT. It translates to CSQGAGTEAFF.

The CDR3 bases are TGCGCCAGCAGATCGATGACAGGGAAGCGAGATACGCAGTATTTT. Encoded protein: CASRSMTGKRDTQYF. The genes are TRBV4-1 and TRBJ2-3; 7 bases fit TRBD1. V gave up 6 bases and J gave up 5 bases; unmatched junction bases: 11. Per germline, CDR1 MGHRA and CDR2 YSYEKL. The length of the CDR3 is 15 residues.

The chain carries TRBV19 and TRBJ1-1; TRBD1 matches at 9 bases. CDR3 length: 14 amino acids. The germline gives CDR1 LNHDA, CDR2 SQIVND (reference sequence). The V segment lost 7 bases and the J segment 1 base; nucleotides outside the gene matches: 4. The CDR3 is CASIGTGTNTEAFF. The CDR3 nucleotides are TGTGCCAGTATCGGGACAGGGACGAACACTGAAGCTTTCTTT.

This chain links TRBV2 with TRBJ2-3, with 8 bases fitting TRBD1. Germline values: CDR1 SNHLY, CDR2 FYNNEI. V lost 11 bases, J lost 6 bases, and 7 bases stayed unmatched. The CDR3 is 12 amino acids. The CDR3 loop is CAGDRGKDTQYF. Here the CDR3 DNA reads TGTGCCGGCGACAGGGGCAAGGATACGCAGTATTTT.

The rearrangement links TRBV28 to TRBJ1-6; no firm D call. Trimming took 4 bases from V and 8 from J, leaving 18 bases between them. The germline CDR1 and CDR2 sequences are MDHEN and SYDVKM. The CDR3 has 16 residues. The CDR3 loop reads CASSWAEGRFDSPLHF. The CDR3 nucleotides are TGTGCCAGCAGTTGGGCGGAGGGCAGGTTCGATTCACCCCTCCACTTT.

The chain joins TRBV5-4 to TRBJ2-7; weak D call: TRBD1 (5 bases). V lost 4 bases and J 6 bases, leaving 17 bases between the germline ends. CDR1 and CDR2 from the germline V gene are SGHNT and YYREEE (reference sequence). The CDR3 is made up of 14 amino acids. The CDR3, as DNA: TGTGCCAGCAGCCCGAACCAGGGATCCCTCGAGCAGTACTTC. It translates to CASSPNQGSLEQYF. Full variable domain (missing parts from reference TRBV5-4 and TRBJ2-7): ETGVTQSPTHLIKTRGQQVTLRCSSQSGHNTVSWYQQALGQGPQFIFQYYREEENGRGNFPPRFSGLQFPNYSSELNVNALELDDSALYLCASSPNQGSLEQYFGPGTRLTVT.

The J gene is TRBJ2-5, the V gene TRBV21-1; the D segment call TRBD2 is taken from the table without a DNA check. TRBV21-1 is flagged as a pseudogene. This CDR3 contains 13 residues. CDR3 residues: CASNWGGVKTQYF. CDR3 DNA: TGTGCCAGCAATTGGGGAGGGGTAAAGACCCAGTACTTC.

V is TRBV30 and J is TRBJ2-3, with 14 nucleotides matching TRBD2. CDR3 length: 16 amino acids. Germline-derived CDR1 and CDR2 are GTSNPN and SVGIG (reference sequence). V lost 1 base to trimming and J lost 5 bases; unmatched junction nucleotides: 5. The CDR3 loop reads CAWSGLAGGQIDTQYF. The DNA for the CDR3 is TGTGCCTGGAGTGGACTAGCGGGGGGGCAGATAGATACGCAGTATTTT.

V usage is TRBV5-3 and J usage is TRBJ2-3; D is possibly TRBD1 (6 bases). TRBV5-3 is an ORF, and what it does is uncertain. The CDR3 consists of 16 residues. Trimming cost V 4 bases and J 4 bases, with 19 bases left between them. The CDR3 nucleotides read TGTGCCAGAAGCACGGGATATGGACAGTTTTCAGATACGCAGTATTTT. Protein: CARSTGYGQFSDTQYF.

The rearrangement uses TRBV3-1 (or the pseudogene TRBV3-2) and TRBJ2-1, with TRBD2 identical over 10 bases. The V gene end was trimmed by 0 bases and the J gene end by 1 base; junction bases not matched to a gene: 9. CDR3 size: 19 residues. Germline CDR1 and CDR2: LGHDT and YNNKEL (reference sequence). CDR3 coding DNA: TGTGCCAGCAGCCAAGATCGGCCTAGCGGGGGAGGGTCCTACAATGAGCAGTTCTTC. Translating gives CASSQDRPSGGGSYNEQFF.

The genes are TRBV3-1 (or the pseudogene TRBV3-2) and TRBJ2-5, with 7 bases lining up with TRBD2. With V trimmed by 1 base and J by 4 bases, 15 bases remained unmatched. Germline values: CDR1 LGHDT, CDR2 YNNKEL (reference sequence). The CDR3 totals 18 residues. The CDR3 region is CASSQVTGPGPGGETQYF. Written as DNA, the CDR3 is TGTGCCAGCAGCCAAGTGACGGGACCGGGACCGGGAGGAGAGACCCAGTACTTC.

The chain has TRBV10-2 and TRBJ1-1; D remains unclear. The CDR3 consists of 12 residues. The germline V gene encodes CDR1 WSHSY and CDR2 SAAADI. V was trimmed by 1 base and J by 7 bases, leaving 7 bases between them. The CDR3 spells CASSEYGSEAFF. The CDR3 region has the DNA TGCGCCAGCAGTGAGTACGGTAGTGAAGCTTTCTTT.

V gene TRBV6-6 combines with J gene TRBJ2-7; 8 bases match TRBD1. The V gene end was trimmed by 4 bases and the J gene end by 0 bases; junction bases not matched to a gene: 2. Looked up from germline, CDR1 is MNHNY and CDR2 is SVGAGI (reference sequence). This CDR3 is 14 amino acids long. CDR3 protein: CASSFTGGSYEQYF. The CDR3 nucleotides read TGTGCCAGCAGTTTTACAGGGGGCTCCTACGAGCAGTACTTC.

The CDR3 DNA reads as TGTGCCAGCAGCCAACCACAGGGTCGAGGCTACACCTTC. Residues: CASSQPQGRGYTF. V and J are TRBV3-1 (or the pseudogene TRBV3-2) and TRBJ1-2; D perhaps matches TRBD1 (6 bases). CDR1 is LGHDT, CDR2 YNNKEL, per germline (reference sequence). The CDR3 spans 13 residues. V was shortened by 2 bases and J by 8 bases, with 12 bases between the two germline ends.

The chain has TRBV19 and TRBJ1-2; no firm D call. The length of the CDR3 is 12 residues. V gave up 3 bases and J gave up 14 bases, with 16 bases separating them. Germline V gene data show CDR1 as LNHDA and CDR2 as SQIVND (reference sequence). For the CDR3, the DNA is TGTGCCAGTAGTATGGCCCCAGAGGGCTGGACCTTC. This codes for CASSMAPEGWTF.

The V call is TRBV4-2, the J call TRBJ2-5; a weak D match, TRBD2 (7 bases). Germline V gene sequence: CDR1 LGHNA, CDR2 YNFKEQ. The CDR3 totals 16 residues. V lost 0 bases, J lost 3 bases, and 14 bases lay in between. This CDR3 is CASSQERGGAEETQYF. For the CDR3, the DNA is TGTGCCAGCAGCCAAGAGAGGGGGGGGGCCGAAGAGACCCAGTACTTC.

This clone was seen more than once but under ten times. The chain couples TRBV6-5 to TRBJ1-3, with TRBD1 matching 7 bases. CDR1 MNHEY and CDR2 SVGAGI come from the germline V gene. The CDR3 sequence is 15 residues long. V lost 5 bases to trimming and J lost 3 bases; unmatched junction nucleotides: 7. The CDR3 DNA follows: TGTGCCAGCAGTCCAACAGGGGTTGGTGGAAACACCATATATTTT. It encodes CASSPTGVGGNTIYF.

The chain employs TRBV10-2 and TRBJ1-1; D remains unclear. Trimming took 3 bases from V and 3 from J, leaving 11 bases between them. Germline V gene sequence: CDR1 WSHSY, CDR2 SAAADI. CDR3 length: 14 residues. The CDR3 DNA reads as TGCGCCAGCAGTGAAACTCGAGGCGACACTGAAGCTTTCTTT. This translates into CASSETRGDTEAFF.

In DNA form, the CDR3 reads TGTGCCAGCAAGGGACTAGCAAACACCGGGGAGCTGTTTTTT. Protein: CASKGLANTGELFF. The rearrangement uses TRBV2 and TRBJ2-2; 9 nucleotides match TRBD2. Germline CDR1 is SNHLY and CDR2 is FYNNEI. The CDR3 totals 14 residues. Unmatched junction bases numbered 2, after V lost 7 bases and J lost 2 bases.

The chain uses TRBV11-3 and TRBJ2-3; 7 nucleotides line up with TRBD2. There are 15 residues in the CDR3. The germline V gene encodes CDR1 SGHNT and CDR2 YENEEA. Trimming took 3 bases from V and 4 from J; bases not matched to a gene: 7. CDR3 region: CASSFGGGGADTQYF. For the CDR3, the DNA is TGTGCCAGCAGCTTTGGGGGGGGAGGCGCAGATACGCAGTATTTT.

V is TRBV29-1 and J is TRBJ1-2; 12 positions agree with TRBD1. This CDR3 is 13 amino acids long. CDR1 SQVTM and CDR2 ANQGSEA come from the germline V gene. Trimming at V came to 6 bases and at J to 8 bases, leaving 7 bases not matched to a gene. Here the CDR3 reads CSVGTGGRRGYTF. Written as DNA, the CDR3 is TGCAGCGTCGGGACAGGGGGCAGACGAGGCTACACCTTC.

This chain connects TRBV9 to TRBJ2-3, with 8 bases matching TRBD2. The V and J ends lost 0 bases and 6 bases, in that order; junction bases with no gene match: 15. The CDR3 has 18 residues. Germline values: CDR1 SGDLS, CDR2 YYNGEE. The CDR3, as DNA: TGTGCCAGCAGCGTAGATGGTGCTTGGGGCGGGGGGACGGATACGCAGTATTTT. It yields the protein CASSVDGAWGGGTDTQYF.